This T cell receptor (beta chain) was recovered during a study of blood T cell repertoires in COVID-19 (TCRdb year 2020). As for the study more broadly: The collaborator samples originated in the United States, Italy and Spain and spanned the acute and convalescent phases of COVID-19. The material from the prospective study consisted of cDNA or gDNA derived from T cells, B-cell-depleted T cells, or PBMCs. The samples were drawn from two sources: the first 160 participants of the ongoing ImmuneRACE study, and 1,200 or so subjects contributed by 6 global collaborators. The repertoires were made available in a free public database intended to serve as a resource for research on the immune response to SARS-CoV-2. Where available, HLA class I and class II types were taken from metadata supplied by the sample provider and were not determined by assay-based typing. Subjects who had been exposed to COVID-19, were actively infected with it, or had recovered from it provided the deeply sampled blood TCRbeta repertoires that made up the dataset. Sample metadata almost always included a de-identified subject ID, COVID-19 status, age in years and sex. Findings and caveats that apply to the study as a whole: How much clinical and demographic metadata was included differed by source and by participant, and the metadata was provided uncurated.

The CDR3 spans 13 residues, from the cysteine through the phenylalanine. Only the CDR3 region is kept as DNA, spanning 39 bases read in frame from base 1. V and J are truncated by 4 bases and 9 bases respectively, leaving an intervening sequence of 17 bases. The germline V gene (reference sequence) supplies CDR1 SGHNT and CDR2 YYREEE. Of note for this clone: The antigen it binds to is not known. No quality values exist for individual bases; no much larger clone is one base distant.

TCRbeta CDR3 regions were amplified from genomic DNA using the immunoSEQ Assay, a bias-controlled multiplex PCR. The authors' analysis ran thus. Nucleated cell counts per sample were estimated from amplification of reference gene primers within the assay. To quantify the absolute abundance of each unique TCRbeta CDR3 rearrangement, sequence reads were collapsed and filtered. For each sample, productive Simpson clonality was calculated as the square root of Simpson's diversity index across productive rearrangements. TCRdb carries this immuneACCESS record with in-frame sequences only. Its versions omit some clonotypes, under half of them owing to an unresolved V gene in the studies checked, with the rest unexplained. V, J and clone size are those of that table, while D and trimming were read from the DNA. This sample lists about 130,000 clones; over 85% were detected once. About 4% of the sample is in the top ten clones.

Whole blood was collected in K2EDTA tubes by collaborating institutions according to the institutions' own protocols. For TCRbeta analysis, collaborator samples were shipped as frozen whole blood, as isolated PBMCs, or as DNA extracted from either sample type. Specimen: peripheral blood. This receptor chain uses TRBV5-4 and TRBJ2-7, with an unclear D gene assignment. This TCR derives from a man aged 45-65 years with active COVID-19. The CDR3 in this case is CASSLYGGVRQYF. The nucleotides read TGTGCCAGCAGCCTCTACGGCGGAGTTCGGCAGTACTTC.